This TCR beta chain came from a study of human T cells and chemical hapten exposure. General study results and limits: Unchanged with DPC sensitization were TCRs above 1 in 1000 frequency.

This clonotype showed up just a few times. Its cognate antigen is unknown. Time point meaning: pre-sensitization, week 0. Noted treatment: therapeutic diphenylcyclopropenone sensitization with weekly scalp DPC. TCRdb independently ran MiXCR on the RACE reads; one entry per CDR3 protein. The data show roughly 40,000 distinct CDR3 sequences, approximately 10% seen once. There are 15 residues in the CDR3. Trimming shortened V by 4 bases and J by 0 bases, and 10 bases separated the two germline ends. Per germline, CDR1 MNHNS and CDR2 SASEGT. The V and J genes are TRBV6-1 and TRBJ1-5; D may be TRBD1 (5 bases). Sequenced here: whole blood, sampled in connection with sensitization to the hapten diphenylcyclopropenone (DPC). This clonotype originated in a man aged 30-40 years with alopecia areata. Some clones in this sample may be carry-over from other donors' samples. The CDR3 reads CASSGGDYSNQPQHF. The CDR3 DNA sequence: TGTGCCAGCAGTGGGGGGGATTATAGCAATCAGCCCCAGCATTTT.